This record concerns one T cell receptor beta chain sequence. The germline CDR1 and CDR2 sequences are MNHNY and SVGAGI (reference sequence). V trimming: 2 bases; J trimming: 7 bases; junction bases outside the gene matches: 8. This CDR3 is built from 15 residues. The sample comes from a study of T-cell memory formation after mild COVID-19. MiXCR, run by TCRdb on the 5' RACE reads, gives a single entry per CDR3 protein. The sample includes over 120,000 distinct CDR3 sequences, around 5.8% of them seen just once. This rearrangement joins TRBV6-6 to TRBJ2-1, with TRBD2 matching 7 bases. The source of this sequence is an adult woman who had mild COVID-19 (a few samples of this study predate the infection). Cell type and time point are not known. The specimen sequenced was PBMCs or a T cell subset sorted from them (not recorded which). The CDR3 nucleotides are TGTGCCAGCAGTTACGGGCCAGCGGGGCCTAATGAGCAGTTCTTC. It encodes CASSYGPAGPNEQFF.